This T cell receptor (beta chain) emerged from a study of early T cells in non-severe SARS-CoV-2 infection. TCRdb re-called the 5' RACE reads through MiXCR, storing one row per CDR3 protein. The data hold 45,000 to 70,000 distinct CDR3 sequences, with roughly 12% observed a single time. Trimming took 6 bases from V and 5 from J; bases not matched to a gene: 4. The CDR3 contains 13 residues. Germline V gene lookup returns CDR1 DFQATT and CDR2 SNEGSKA (reference sequence). This clonotype appeared many times. The sequence was obtained from an adult who was a healthcare worker with PCR-confirmed SARS-CoV-2 infection or an uninfected control (not recorded which). Sample: whole blood. The V and J genes are TRBV20-1 and TRBJ2-2; 9 nucleotides line up with TRBD2. The CDR3 loop reads CSASGGYTGELFF. The CDR3, as DNA: TGCAGTGCGAGCGGGGGGTATACCGGGGAGCTGTTTTTT.